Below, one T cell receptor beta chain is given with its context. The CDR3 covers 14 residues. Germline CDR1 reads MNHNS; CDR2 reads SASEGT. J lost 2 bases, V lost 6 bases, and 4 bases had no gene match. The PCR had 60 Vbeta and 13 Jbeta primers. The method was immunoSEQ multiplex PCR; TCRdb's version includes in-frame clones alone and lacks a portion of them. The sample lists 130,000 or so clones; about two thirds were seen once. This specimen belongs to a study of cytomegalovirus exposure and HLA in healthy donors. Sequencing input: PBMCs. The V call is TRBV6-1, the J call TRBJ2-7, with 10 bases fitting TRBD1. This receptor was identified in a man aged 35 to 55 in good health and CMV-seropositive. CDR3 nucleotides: TGTGCCAGCAGATCCGGGACAGGGGCCTACGAGCAGTACTTC. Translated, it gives CASRSGTGAYEQYF.